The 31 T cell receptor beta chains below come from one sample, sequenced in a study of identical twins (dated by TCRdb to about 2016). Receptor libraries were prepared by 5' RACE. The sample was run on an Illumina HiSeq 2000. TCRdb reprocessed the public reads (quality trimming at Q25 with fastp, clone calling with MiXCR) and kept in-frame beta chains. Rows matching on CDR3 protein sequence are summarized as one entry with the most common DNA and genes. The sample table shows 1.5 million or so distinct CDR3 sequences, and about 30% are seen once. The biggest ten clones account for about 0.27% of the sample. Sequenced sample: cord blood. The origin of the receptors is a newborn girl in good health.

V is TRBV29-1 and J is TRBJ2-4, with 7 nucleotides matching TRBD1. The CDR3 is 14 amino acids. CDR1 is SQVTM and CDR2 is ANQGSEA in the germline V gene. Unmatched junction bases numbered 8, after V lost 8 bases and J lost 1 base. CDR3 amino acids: CSIGTGEAKNIQYF. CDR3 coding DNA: TGCAGCATAGGAACAGGGGAGGCCAAAAACATTCAGTACTTC.

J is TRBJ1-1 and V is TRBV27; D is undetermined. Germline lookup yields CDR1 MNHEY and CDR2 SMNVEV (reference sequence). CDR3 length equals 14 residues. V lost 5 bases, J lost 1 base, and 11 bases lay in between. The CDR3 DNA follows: TGTGCCAGCAGTCCTCTAACTCCGAACACTGAAGCTTTCTTT. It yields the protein CASSPLTPNTEAFF.

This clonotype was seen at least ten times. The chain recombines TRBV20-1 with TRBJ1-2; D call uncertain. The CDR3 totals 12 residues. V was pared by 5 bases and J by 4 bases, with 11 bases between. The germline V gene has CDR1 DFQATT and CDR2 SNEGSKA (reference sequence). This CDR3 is CSAAGPPYGYTF. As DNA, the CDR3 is TGCAGTGCTGCTGGACCCCCCTATGGCTACACCTTC.

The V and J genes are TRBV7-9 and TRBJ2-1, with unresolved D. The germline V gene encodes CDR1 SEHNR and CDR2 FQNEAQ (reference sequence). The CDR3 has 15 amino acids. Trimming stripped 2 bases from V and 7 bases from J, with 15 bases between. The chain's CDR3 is CASSLTGYWRNEQFF. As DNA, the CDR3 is TGTGCCAGCAGCTTAACGGGCTATTGGCGGAATGAGCAGTTCTTC. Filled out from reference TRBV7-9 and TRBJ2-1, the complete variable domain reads DTGVSQNPRHKITKRGQNVTFRCDPISEHNRLYWYRQTLGQGPEFLTYFQNEAQLEKSRLLSDRFSAERPKGSFSTLEIQRTEQGDSAMYLCASSLTGYWRNEQFFGPGTRLTVL.

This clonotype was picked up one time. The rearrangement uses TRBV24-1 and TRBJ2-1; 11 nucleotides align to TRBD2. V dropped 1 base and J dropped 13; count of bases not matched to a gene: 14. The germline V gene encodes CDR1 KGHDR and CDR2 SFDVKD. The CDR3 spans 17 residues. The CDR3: CATSDFASLAGVETQFF. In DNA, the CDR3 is TGTGCCACCAGTGATTTCGCGTCACTAGCGGGAGTGGAGACCCAGTTCTTC.

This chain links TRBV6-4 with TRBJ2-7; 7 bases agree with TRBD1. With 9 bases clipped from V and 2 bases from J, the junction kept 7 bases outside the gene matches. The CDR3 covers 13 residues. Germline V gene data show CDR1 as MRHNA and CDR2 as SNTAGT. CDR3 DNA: TGTGCCAGGCCCTCCGGGACAGCCTACGAGCAGTACTTC. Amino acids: CARPSGTAYEQYF.

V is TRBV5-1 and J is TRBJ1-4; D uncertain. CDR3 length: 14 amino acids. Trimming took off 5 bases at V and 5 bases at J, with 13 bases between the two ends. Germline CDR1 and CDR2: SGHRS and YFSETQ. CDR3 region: CASRKDMGNEKLFF. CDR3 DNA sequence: TGCGCCAGCAGGAAAGACATGGGCAATGAAAAACTGTTTTTT.

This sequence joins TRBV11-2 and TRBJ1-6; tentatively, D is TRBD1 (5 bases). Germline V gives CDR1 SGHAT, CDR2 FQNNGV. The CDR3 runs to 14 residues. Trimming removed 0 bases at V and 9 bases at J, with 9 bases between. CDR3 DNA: TGTGCCAGCAGCTTAGATCTGGGGGTTTCACCCCTCCACTTT. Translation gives CASSLDLGVSPLHF.

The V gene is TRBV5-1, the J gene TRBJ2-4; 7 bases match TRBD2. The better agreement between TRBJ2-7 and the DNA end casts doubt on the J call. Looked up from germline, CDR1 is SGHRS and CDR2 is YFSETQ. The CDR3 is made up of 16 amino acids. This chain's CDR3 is CASSFLVGGSSYEQYF. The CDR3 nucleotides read TGCGCCAGCAGCTTTCTTGTGGGAGGGTCTTCCTACGAGCAGTACTTC.

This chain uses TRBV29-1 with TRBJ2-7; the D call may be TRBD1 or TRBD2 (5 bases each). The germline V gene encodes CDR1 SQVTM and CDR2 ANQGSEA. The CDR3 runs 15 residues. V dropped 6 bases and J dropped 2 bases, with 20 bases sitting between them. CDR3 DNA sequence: TGCAGCGTGGCCCGGGGCTCACGCGAAGCCTACGAGCAGTACTTC. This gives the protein CSVARGSREAYEQYF.

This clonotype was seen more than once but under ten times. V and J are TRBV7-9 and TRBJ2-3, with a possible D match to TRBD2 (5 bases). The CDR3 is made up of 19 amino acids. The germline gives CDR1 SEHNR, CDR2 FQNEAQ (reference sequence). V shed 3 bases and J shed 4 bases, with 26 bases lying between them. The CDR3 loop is CASSFRRGRDFRVADTQYF. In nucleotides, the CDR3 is TGTGCCAGCAGCTTTCGGAGAGGGAGAGATTTTCGCGTCGCAGATACGCAGTATTTT.

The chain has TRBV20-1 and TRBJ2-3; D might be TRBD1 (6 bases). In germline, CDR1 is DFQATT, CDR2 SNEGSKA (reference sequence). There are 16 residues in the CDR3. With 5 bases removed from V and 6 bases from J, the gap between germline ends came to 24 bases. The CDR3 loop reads CSALLTGQYRGDTQYF. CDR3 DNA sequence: TGCAGTGCTCTTTTAACTGGACAGTATCGAGGCGATACGCAGTATTTT.

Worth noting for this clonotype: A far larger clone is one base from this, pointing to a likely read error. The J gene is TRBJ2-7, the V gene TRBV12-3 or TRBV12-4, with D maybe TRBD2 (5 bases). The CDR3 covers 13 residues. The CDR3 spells CASSLGGRYGQYF. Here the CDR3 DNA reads TGTGCCAGCAGTTTAGGAGGGCGCTACGGGCAGTACTTC.

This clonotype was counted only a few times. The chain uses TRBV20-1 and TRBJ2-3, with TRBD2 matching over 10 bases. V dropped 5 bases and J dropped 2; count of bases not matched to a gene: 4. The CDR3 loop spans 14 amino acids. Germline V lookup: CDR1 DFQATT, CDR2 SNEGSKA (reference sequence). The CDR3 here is CSAELAGNTDTQYF. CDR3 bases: TGCAGTGCTGAACTAGCGGGGAACACAGATACGCAGTATTTT.

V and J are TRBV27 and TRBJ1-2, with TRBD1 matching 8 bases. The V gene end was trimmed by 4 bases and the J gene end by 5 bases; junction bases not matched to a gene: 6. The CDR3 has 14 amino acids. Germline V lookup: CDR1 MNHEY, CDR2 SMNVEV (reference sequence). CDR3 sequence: CASSSGRGRYGYTF. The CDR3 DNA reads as TGTGCCAGCAGTTCGGGCAGGGGGCGTTATGGCTACACCTTC.

CDR3 sequence (DNA): TGTGCCAGCAGCCCAGGGTACTACGGCAATGAGCAGTACTTC. Translated: CASSPGYYGNEQYF. The chain recombines TRBV3-1 with TRBJ2-7; TRBD1 is a possible D gene (5 bases). The CDR3 has 14 amino acids. The germline gives CDR1 LGHDT, CDR2 YNNKEL (reference sequence). V gave up 4 bases and J gave up 7 bases, with 17 bases separating them.

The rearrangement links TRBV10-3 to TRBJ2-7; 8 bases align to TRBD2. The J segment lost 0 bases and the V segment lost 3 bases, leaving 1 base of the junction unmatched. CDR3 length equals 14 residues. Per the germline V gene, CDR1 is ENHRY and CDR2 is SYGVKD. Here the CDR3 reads CAISDGTSSYEQYF. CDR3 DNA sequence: TGTGCCATCAGTGACGGGACTAGCTCCTACGAGCAGTACTTC.

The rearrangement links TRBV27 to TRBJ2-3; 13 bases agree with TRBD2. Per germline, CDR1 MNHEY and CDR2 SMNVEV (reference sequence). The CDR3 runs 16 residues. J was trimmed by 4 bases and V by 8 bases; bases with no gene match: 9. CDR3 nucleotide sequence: TGTGCCAGCGGACTAGCGGGAGTCCCGGGCCCAGATACGCAGTATTTT. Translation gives CASGLAGVPGPDTQYF.

CDR3: CSARVLLRGQGNSPLHF. The CDR3 coding sequence is TGCAGTGCTAGAGTCTTATTACGGGGACAGGGAAATTCACCCCTCCACTTT. The rearrangement links TRBV20-1 to TRBJ1-6, with 9 bases aligning to TRBD1. The germline V gene encodes CDR1 DFQATT and CDR2 SNEGSKA (reference sequence). V shed 1 base, J shed 7 bases, and the junction held 11 bases outside the gene matches. This CDR3 has 17 amino acids.

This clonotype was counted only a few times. CDR3 amino acids: CASSRRTGVGWQYF. The CDR3 DNA reads TGTGCCAGCAGTCGGCGGACAGGGGTAGGGTGGCAGTACTTC. The rearrangement uses TRBV28 and TRBJ2-7, with 9 nucleotides matching TRBD1. Germline CDR1 is MDHEN and CDR2 is SYDVKM. The CDR3 covers 14 residues. Trimming took 5 bases from V and 9 from J; bases not matched to a gene: 11.

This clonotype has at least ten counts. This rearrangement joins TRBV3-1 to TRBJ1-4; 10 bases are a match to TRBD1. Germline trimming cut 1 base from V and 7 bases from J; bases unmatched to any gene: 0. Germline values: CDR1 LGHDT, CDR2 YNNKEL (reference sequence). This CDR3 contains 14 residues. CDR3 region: CASSQGTGGEKLFF. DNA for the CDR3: TGTGCCAGCAGCCAAGGGACAGGGGGTGAAAAACTGTTTTTT.

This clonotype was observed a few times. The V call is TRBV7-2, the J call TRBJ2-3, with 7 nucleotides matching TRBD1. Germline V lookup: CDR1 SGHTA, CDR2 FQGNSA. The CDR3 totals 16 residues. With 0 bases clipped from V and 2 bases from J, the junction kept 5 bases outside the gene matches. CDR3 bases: TGTGCCAGCAGCTTAGCAGGGACAGTCTACACAGATACGCAGTATTTT. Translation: CASSLAGTVYTDTQYF.

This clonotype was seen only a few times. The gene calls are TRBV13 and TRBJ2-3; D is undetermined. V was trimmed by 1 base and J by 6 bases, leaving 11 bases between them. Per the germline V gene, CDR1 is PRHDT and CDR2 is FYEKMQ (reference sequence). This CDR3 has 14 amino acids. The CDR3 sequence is CASSLELGSDTQYF. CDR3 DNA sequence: TGTGCCAGCAGCTTAGAGCTGGGGTCGGATACGCAGTATTTT.

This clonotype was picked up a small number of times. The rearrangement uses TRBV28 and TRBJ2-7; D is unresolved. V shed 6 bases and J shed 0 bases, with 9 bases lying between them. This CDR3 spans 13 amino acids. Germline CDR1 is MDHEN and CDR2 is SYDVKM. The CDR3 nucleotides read TGTGCCAGCAGGGGGTTCAGCTCCTACGAGCAGTACTTC. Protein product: CASRGFSSYEQYF.

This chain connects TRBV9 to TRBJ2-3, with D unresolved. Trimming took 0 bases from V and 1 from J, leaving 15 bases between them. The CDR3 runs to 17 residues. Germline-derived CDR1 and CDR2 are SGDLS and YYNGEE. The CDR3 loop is CASSVAPSRSGTDTQYF. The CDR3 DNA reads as TGTGCCAGCAGCGTAGCCCCGAGCAGATCTGGCACAGATACGCAGTATTTT.

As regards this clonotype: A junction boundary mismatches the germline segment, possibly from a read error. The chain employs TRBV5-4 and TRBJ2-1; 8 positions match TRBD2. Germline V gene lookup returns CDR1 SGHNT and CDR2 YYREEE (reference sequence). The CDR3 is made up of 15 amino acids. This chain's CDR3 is CASSASGSSYNEQSF. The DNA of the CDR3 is TGTGCCAGCAGCGCAAGCGGGAGCTCCTACAATGAGCAGTCCTTC.

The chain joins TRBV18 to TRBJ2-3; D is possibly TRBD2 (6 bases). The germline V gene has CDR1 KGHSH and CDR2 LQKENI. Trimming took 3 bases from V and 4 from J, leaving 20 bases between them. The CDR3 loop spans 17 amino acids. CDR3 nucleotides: TGTGCCAGCTCACCCAGGAGGGCTAGCGAGACTGCAGATACGCAGTATTTT. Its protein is CASSPRRASETADTQYF.

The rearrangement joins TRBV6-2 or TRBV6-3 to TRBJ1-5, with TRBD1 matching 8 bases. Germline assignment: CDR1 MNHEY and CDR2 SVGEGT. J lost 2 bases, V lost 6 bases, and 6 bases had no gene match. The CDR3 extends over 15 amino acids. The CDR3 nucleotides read TGTGCCAGCAGGAGACAGGGGATAGGCAATCAGCCCCAGCATTTT. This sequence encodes CASRRQGIGNQPQHF.

The CDR3 DNA is TGCGCCAGCAGCACCCGGGACCCGCTAACCGGGGAGCTGTTTTTT. Translating gives CASSTRDPLTGELFF. The V gene is TRBV5-1, the J gene TRBJ2-2; the D call may be TRBD1 or TRBD2 (5 bases each). Germline CDR1 is SGHRS and CDR2 is YFSETQ. Trimming left V 4 bases short and J 5 bases short, with 15 bases between. This CDR3 is built from 15 residues.

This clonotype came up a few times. The CDR3 DNA sequence: TGTGCCAGCAAAGGTCCCTACAATGAGCAGTTCTTC. It is translated as CASKGPYNEQFF. This chain links TRBV7-9 with TRBJ2-1; D is undetermined. CDR1 SEHNR and CDR2 FQNEAQ come from the germline V gene (reference sequence). The CDR3 runs 12 residues. V was clipped by 7 bases and J by 2 bases, with 6 bases between them.

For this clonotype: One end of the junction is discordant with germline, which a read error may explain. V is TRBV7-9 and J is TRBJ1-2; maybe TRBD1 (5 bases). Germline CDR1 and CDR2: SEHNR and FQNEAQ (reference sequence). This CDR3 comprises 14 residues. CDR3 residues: CASSLVGANYGFTF. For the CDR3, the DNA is TGTGCCAGCAGCTTAGTCGGGGCAAACTATGGCTTCACCTTC.